This T cell receptor beta chain was identified during a study of T cells in Graves' hyperthyroidism and ophthalmopathy. Study observations and caveats: Patients with ophthalmopathy were separated from those with stable hyperthyroidism by a 13 V-J model. Most expanded thyroid clonotypes above 0.001 recurred in blood.

In the ophthalmopathy cohort, Clinical Activity Score was at least 3, NOSPECS grade at least 4, and duration under 3 months. This clonotype was seen repeatedly, ten times or more. The antigen remains undetermined. Authors of the study amplified TCR beta CDR3 regions from RNA transcripts. TCR CDR3 regions were first amplified by RT-PCR with HTBI primers. In TCRdb, the multiplex PCR reads were re-called with MiXCR into one record per CDR3 protein. The sample consists of about 380,000 distinct CDR3 sequences, about a fifth of them appearing once. The J segment lost 0 bases and the V segment lost 8 bases, leaving 7 bases of the junction unmatched. Germline V gene sequence: CDR1 SGDLS, CDR2 YYNGEE. The CDR3 covers 14 residues.

The chain carries TRBV9 and TRBJ1-1, with 7 bases fitting TRBD1. The sample consisted of blood. This receptor was taken from a man aged 18 to 30 with Graves' ophthalmopathy. This CDR3 reads CASSGGQMNTEAFF. CDR3 in DNA: TGTGCCAGTAGTGGGGGACAGATGAACACTGAAGCTTTCTTT.